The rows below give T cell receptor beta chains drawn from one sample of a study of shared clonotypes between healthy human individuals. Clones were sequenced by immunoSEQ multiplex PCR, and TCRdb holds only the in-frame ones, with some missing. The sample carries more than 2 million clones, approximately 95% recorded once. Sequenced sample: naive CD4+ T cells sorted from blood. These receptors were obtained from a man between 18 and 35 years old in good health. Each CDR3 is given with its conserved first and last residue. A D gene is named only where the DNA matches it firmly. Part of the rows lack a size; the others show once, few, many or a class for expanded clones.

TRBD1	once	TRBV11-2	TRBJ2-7	TGTGCCAGCAGCTTCCTCTCACAGGACAGGGTCTACGAGCAGTACTTC	CASSFLSQDRVYEQYF
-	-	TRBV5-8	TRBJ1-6	TGTGCCAGCAGCCTCCAAGGGACGGGCAATTCACCCCTCCACTTT	CASSLQGTGNSPLHF
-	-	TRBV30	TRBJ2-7	TGTGCCTGGGGACAAAGCGGTTACGAGCAGTACTTC	CAWGQSGYEQYF
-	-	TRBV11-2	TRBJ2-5	TGTGCCAGCAGCCCCGGGGATTTCCAGACGGAGACCCAGTACTTC	CASSPGDFQTETQYF
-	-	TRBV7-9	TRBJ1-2	TGTGCCAGCAGCTTAGACGGGTGGGACTATGGCTACACCTTC	CASSLDGWDYGYTF
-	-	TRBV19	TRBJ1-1	TGTGCCAGTAGTATAGGGGCTATGGGCACTGAAGCTTTCTTT	CASSIGAMGTEAFF
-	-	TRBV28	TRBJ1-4	TGTGCCAGCAAAAGTTACAGGGTCGGTGAAAAACTGTTTTTT	CASKSYRVGEKLFF
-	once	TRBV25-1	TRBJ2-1	TGTGCCAGCAGTGAAGGGTCTGGAGGGTATCGTCCTTACAATGAGCAGTTCTTC	CASSEGSGGYRPYNEQFF
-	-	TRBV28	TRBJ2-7	TGTGCCAGCAGTTTATGGCAGGGAAGCGAGCAGTACTTC	CASSLWQGSEQYF
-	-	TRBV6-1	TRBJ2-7	TGTGCCAGCAGTGAATACCCGAACTACGAGCAGTACTTC	CASSEYPNYEQYF
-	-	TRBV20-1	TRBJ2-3	TGCAGTGCTACCCTGGATACGCAGTATTTT	CSATLDTQYF
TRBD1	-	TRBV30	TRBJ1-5	TGTGCCGCGGACAGGGAGGATCAGCCCCAGCATTTT	CAADREDQPQHF
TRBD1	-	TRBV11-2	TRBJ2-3	TGTGCCAGCAGCGCGAGGGACAGGGGGCTCACAGATACGCAGTATTTT	CASSARDRGLTDTQYF
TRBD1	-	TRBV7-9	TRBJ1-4	TGTGCCAGCAGCTTAAAAAAGCCGGGGACAGGGGTTCAGCTGTTTTTT	CASSLKKPGTGVQLFF
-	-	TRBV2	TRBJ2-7	TGTGCCAGCACCACGGACGGTTCCTACGAGCAGTACTTC	CASTTDGSYEQYF
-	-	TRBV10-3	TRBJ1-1	TGTGCCATCAGTGAGTATGATGGAGCTTTCTTT	CAISEYDGAFF
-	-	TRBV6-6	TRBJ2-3	TGTGCCAGCAAGTGGGATAGCACAGATACGCAGTATTTT	CASKWDSTDTQYF
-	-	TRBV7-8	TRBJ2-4	TGTGCCAGCAGCCCCCTAGCCAAAAACATTCAGTACTTC	CASSPLAKNIQYF
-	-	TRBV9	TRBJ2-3	TGTGCCAGCAGCCCATCCCGGCCGGCCCCCCAGGGAGCAGATACGCAGTATTTT	CASSPSRPAPQGADTQYF
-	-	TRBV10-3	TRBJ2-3	TGTGCCATCAGTGAGCCTGCGACGAGAGGGGATACGCAGTATTTT	CAISEPATRGDTQYF
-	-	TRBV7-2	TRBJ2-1	TGTGCCAGCAGCTTAAGCGGCAATGAGCAGTTCTTC	CASSLSGNEQFF
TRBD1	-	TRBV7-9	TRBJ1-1	TGTGCCAGCAGTCTCGGGACAGAAAACACTGAAGCTTTCTTT	CASSLGTENTEAFF
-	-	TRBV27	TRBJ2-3	TGTGCCAGCAGTTTTCAGTTTTGGGAGGATCCTCGGACAGATACGCAGTATTTT	CASSFQFWEDPRTDTQYF
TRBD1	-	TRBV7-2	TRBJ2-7	TGTGCCAGCAGCACCGTCAGGGGGTCCTACGAGCAGTACTTC	CASSTVRGSYEQYF
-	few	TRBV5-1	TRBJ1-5	TGCGCCAGCAGCCGACAGAAGGGCAATCAGCCCCAGCATTTT	CASSRQKGNQPQHF
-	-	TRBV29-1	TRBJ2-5	TGCAGCGTTCAGAGGGTTTTACAAGAGACCCAGTACTTC	CSVQRVLQETQYF
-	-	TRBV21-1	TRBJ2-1	TGTGCCAGCAGCAAGAGAGTTGCTCTTGGGGTTTGCTACAATGAGCAGTTCTTC	CASSKRVALGVCYNEQFF
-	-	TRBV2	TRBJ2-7	TGTGCCAGCAGTGTCGGACAGAGCTCCTACGAGCAGTACTTC	CASSVGQSSYEQYF
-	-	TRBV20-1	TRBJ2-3	TGCAGTGCCGAGACAGATACGCAGTATTTT	CSAETDTQYF
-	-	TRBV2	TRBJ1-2	TGTGCCAGCAGTGATTTAGGCTTCGATAGCTATGGCTACACCTTC	CASSDLGFDSYGYTF
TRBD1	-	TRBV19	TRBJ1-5	TGTGCCAGTAGTAGGACAGGGGGTAATCAGCCCCAGCATTTT	CASSRTGGNQPQHF
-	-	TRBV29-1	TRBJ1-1	TGCAGCGTTAATAGGGGAACTGAAGCTTTCTTT	CSVNRGTEAFF
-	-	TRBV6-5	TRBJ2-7	TGTGCCAGCAGTTACGTGGGGGCTTCGGGCTACGAGCAGTACTTC	CASSYVGASGYEQYF
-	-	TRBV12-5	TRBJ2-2	TGTGCTAGTGGTTTGGTACTGGGCCGGAACACCGGGGAGCTGTTTTTT	CASGLVLGRNTGELFF
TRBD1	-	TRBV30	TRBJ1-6	TGTGCCTGGAGGGGACAGCCTTCTACACCCCTCCACTTT	CAWRGQPSTPLHF
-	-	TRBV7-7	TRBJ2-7	TGTGCTAGCAGCTCTGGTGCAGGGGCAGGCGAGCAGTACTTC	CASSSGAGAGEQYF
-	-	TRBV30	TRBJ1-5	TGTGCCTGGAGTGTTGGACACGGCAATCAGCCCCAGCATTTT	CAWSVGHGNQPQHF
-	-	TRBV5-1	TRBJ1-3	TGCGCCAGCAGCTTTGGGGGACCCTCTGGAAACACCATATATTTT	CASSFGGPSGNTIYF
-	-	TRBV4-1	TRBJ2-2	TGCGCCAGCAGCCAAGATGCACTATGGGGGGAGCTGTTTTTT	CASSQDALWGELFF
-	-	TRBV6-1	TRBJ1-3	TGTGCCAGCAGTGAACGGGGGGCCGGTGGAAACACCATATATTTT	CASSERGAGGNTIYF